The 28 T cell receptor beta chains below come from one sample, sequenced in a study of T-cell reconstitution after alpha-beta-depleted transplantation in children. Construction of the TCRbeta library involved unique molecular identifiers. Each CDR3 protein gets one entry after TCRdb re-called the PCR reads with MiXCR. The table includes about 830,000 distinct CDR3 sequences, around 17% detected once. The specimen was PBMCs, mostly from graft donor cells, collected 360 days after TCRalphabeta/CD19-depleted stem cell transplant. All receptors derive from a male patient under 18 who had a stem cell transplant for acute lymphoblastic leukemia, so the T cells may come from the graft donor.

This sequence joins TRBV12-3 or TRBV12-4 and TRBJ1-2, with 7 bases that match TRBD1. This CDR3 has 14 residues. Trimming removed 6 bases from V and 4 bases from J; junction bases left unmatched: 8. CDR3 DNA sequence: TGTGCCAGCAGGGGTACAGGGGTCCCCTATGGCTACACCTTC. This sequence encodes CASRGTGVPYGYTF.

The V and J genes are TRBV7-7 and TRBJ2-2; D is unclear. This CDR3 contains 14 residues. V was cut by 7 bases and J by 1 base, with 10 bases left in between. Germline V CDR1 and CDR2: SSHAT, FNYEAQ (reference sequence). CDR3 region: CASKRQENTGELFF. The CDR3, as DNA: TGTGCCAGCAAACGCCAGGAGAACACCGGGGAGCTGTTTTTT.

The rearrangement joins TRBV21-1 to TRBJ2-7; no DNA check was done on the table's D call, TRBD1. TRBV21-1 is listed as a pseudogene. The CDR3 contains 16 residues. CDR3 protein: CASSPLATGNPYEQYF. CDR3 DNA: TGTGCCAGCAGCCCGCTGGCGACAGGGAACCCCTACGAGCAGTACTTC.

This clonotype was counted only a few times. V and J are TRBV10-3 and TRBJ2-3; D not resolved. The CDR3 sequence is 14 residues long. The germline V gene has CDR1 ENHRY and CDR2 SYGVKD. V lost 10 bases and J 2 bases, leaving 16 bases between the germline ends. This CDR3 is CATRARLDTDTQYF. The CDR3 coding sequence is TGTGCCACCCGAGCGAGGTTAGACACAGATACGCAGTATTTT.

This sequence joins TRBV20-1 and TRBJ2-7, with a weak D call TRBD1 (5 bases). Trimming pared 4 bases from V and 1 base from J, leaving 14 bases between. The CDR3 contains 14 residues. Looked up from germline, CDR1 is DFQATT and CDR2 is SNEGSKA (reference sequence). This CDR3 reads CSATASSGSYEQYF. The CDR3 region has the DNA TGCAGTGCTACAGCCTCCTCAGGGTCCTACGAGCAGTACTTC.

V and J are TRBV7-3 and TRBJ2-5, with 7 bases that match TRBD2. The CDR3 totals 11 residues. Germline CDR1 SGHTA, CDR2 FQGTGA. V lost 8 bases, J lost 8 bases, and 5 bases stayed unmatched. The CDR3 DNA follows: TGTGCCAGCCTAGCGGACGGTACCCAGTACTTC. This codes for CASLADGTQYF.

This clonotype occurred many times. For the CDR3, the DNA is TGTGCCAGCAGCAGTAGAATCAGGGGCTCCTATAATTCACCCCTCCACTTT. Translated: CASSSRIRGSYNSPLHF. The V call is TRBV6-1, the J call TRBJ1-6; tentatively, D is TRBD1 (6 bases). V was pared by 6 bases and J by 0 bases, with 15 bases between. Per germline, CDR1 MNHNS and CDR2 SASEGT. CDR3 size: 17 residues.

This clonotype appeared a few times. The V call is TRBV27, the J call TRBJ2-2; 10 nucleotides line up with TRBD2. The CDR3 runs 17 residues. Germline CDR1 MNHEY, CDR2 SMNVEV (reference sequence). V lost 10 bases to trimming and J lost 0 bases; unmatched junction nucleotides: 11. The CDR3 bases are TGTGCCACCAATAGGCTAGCGGGAGCGACGAACACCGGGGAGCTGTTTTTT. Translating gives CATNRLAGATNTGELFF.

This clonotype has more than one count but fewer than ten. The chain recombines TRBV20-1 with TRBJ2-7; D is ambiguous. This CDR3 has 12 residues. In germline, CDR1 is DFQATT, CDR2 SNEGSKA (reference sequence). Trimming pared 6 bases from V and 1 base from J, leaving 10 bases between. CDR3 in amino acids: CSARSSSYEQYF. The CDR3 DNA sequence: TGCAGTGCCCGGTCGAGTTCCTACGAGCAGTACTTC.

CDR3 DNA sequence: TGTGCCAGCAGCGGGACAGTCCACGAGCAGTACTTC. Its protein product is CASSGTVHEQYF. The chain joins TRBV5-5 to TRBJ2-7; TRBD1 agrees at 7 bases. The CDR3 consists of 12 residues. Trimming cost V 4 bases and J 5 bases; bases outside gene matches: 3. Per the germline V gene, CDR1 is SGHKS and CDR2 is YYEKEE (reference sequence).

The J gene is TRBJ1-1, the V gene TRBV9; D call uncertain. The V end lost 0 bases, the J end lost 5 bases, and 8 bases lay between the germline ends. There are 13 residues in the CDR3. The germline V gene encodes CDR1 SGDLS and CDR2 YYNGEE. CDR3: CASSVDARTEAFF. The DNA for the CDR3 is TGTGCCAGCAGCGTAGATGCCCGGACTGAAGCTTTCTTT.

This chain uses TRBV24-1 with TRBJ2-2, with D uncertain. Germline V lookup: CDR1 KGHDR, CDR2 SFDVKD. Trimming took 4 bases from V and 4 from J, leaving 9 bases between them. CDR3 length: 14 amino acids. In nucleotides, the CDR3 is TGTGCCACCAGTGAACCGGGCCTCACCGGGGAGCTGTTTTTT. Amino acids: CATSEPGLTGELFF.

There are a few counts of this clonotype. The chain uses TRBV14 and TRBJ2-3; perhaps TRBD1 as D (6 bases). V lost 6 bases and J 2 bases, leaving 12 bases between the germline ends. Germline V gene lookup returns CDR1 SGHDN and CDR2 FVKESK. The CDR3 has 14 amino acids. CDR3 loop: CASSHRDTTDTQYF. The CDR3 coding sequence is TGTGCCAGCAGTCACCGGGACACCACAGATACGCAGTATTTT.

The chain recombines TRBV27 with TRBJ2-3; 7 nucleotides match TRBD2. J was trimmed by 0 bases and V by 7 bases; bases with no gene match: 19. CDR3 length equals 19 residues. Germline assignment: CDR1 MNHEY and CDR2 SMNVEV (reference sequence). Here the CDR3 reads CASNLLGGGLAASTDTQYF. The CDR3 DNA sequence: TGTGCCAGCAACCTACTAGGAGGAGGGCTAGCGGCCAGCACAGATACGCAGTATTTT.

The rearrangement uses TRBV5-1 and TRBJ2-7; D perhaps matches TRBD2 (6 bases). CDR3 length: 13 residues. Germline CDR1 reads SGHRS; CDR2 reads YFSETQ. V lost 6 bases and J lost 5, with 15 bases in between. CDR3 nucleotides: TGCGCCAGCACCGACCTAGCGTCAGACGAGCAGTACTTC. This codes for CASTDLASDEQYF. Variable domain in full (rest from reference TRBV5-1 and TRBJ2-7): KAGVTQTPRYLIKTRGQQVTLSCSPISGHRSVSWYQQTPGQGLQFLFEYFSETQRNKGNFPGRFSGRQFSNSRSEMNVSTLELGDSALYLCASTDLASDEQYFGPGTRLTVT.

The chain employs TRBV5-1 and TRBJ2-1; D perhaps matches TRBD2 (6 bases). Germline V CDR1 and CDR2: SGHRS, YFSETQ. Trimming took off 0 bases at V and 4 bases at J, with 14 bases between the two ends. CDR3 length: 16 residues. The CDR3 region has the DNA TGCGCCAGCAGCTTGGCGCTAGTCGGGAGTTACAATGAGCAGTTCTTC. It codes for CASSLALVGSYNEQFF.

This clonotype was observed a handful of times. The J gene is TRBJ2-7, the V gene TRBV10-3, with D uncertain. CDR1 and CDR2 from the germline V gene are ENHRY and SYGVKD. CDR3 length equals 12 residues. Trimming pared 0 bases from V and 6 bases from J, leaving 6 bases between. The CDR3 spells CAISESRSEQYF. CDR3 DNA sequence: TGTGCCATCAGTGAGTCCCGGAGCGAGCAGTACTTC.

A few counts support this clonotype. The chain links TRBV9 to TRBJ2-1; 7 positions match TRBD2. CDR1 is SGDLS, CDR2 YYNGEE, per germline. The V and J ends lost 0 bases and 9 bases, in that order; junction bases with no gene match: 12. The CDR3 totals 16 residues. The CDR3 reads CASSVDWTRVGGEQFF. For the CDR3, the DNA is TGTGCCAGCAGCGTAGATTGGACTAGGGTCGGGGGTGAGCAGTTCTTC.

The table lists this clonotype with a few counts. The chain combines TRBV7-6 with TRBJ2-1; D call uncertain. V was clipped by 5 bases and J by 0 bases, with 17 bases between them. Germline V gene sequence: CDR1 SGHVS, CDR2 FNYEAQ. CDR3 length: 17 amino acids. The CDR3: CASSPTHPTTSYNEQFF. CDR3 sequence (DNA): TGTGCCAGCAGCCCTACGCACCCGACCACCTCCTACAATGAGCAGTTCTTC.

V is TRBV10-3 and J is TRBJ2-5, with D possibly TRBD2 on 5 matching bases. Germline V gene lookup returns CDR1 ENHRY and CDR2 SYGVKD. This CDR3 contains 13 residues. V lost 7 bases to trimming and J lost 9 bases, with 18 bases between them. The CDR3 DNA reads TGTGCCATCAAGATCGCAGGTTCCGGGGCCCAGTACTTC. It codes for CAIKIAGSGAQYF.

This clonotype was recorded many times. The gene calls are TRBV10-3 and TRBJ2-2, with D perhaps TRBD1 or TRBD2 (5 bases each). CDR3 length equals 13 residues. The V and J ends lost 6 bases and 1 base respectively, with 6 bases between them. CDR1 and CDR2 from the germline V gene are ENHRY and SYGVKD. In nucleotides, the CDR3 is TGTGCCATCAGGGGGGAGAACACCGGGGAGCTGTTTTTT. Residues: CAIRGENTGELFF.

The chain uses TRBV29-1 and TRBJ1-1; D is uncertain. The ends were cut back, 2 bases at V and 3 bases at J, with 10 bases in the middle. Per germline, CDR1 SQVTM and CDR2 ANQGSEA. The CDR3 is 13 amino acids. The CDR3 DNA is TGCAGCGTTGAAAGCGGGTACTACACTGAAGCTTTCTTT. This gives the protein CSVESGYYTEAFF.

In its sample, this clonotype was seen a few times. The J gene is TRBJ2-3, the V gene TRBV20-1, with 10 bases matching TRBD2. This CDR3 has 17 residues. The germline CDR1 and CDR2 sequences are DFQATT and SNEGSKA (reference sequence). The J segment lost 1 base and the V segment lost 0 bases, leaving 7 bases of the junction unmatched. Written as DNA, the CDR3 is TGCAGTGCTAGAGATTGGGGGACTAGCGTCCGCACAGATACGCAGTATTTT. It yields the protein CSARDWGTSVRTDTQYF.

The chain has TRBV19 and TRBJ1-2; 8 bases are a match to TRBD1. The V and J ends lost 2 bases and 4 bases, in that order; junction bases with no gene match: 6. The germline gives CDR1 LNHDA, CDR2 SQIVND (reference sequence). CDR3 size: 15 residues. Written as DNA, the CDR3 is TGTGCCAGTAGTATATTCGGGACAGGCATCTATGGCTACACCTTC. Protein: CASSIFGTGIYGYTF. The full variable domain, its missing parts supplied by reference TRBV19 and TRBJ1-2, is DGGITQSPKYLFRKEGQNVTLSCEQNLNHDAMYWYRQDPGQGLRLIYYSQIVNDFQKGDIAEGYSVSREKKESFPLTVTSAQKNPTAFYLCASSIFGTGIYGYTFGSGTRLTVV.

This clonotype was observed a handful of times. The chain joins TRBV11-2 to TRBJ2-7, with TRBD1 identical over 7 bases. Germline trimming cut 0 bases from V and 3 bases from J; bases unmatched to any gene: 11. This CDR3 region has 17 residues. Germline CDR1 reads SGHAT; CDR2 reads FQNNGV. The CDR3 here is CASSLDEGAGFGYEQYF. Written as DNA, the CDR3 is TGTGCCAGCAGCTTAGACGAGGGGGCCGGTTTTGGCTACGAGCAGTACTTC.

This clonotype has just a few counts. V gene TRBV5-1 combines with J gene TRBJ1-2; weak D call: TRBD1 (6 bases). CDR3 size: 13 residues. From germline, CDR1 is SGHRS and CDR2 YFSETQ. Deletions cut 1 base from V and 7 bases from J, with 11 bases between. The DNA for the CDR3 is TGCGCCAGCAGCTTGACAGGGCTTCGTGGCTACACCTTC. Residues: CASSLTGLRGYTF.

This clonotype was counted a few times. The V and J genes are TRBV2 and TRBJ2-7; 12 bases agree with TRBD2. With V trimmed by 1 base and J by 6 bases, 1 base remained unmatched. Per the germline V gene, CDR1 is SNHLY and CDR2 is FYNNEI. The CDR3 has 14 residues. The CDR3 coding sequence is TGTGCCAGCAGTGAAGAGACTAGCGGGAGCGAGCAGTACTTC. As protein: CASSEETSGSEQYF.

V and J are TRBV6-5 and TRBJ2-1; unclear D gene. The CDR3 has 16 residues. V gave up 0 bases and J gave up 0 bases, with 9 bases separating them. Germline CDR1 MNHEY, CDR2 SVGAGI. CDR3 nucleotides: TGTGCCAGCAGTTACTCGTGGGTGATCTCCTACAATGAGCAGTTCTTC. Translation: CASSYSWVISYNEQFF.